These T cell receptor beta chains were read from a single sample in a study of blood T cell repertoires in COVID-19. This table comes from immunoSEQ multiplex PCR, and its TCRdb copy is limited to in-frame clones, with some not included. The repertoire holds about 370,000 clones, 80% to 90% seen once, with about 1% in the top ten. Material for sequencing was PBMCs or T cells enriched from blood (not recorded which). The receptors shown here come from a man aged 18 to 29 who had recovered from COVID-19. The conserved cysteine and the conserved F or W are not part of the CDR3 here. The order of the fields is J gene, V gene, CDR3 length, CDR3 protein.

>TRBJ2-2|TRBV4-1|13
ASSRGQGGPGELF
>TRBJ2-3|TRBV25-1|11
ASRSGGGDTQY
>TRBJ1-2|TRBV10-3|12
AISEGALAYGYT
>TRBJ2-1|TRBV5-1|15
ASSLNPSGSSYNEQF
>TRBJ1-6|TRBV23-1|13
ASSHRGGFNSPLH
>TRBJ1-1|TRBV21-1|13
ASRTRHRTYTEAF
>TRBJ2-1|TRBV4-1|15
ASSQDPASGGNNEQF
>TRBJ1-5|TRBV7-2|12
ASSLVASNQPQH
>TRBJ2-1|TRBV6-5|13
ASGVAGPSYNEQF
>TRBJ1-2|TRBV19|12
ASSIRDRTYGYT
>TRBJ2-2|TRBV28|12
ASSPTENTGELF
>TRBJ2-7|TRBV11-2|12
ASGRPLDLYEQY
>TRBJ2-1|TRBV6-4|13
ASSDRREGHNEQF
>TRBJ2-2|TRBV14|17
ASSQDRRTSGGASRELF
>TRBJ2-1|TRBV29-1|10
SVIGTYGEQF
>TRBJ1-4|TRBV29-1|11
SVGTSTNEKLF
>TRBJ2-5|TRBV7-8|12
ASSLNRGEETQY
>TRBJ2-1|TRBV3-1/TRBV3-2|14
ASSIRAGGTYNEQF
>TRBJ2-2|TRBV7-9|14
ASSHRQGWNTGELF
>TRBJ2-7|TRBV5-4|10
ASSRGGSEQY
>TRBJ1-5|TRBV5-1|10
ASSLSRQPQH
>TRBJ2-7|TRBV19|14
ASSIYGPSGYYEQY
>TRBJ1-2|TRBV5-1|11
ASSLEQGGGYT
>TRBJ2-2|TRBV10-3|13
AIRGRQGETGELF
>TRBJ1-1|TRBV19|12
ASTRLKPNTEAF
>TRBJ2-7|TRBV5-5|13
ASSSGTGRIYEQY
>TRBJ1-1|TRBV25-1|12
ASSESGKGHEAF
>TRBJ1-4|TRBV7-9|9
ASSSTGKLF
>TRBJ1-1|TRBV18|11
ASSLGQKGSAF
>TRBJ2-3|TRBV4-3|15
ASSQEKSGIYTDTQY
>TRBJ2-5|TRBV2|11
ASSEEGFKTQY
>TRBJ1-1|TRBV18|12
ASSPERMNTEAF
>TRBJ1-3|TRBV7-9|11
ASRQGAGNTIY
>TRBJ1-5|TRBV12-3/TRBV12-4|11
ASSSSPNQPQH
>TRBJ1-1|TRBV9|11
ASSVATVGEAF
>TRBJ2-6|TRBV5-1|16
ASSFGTGGSSGANVLT
>TRBJ1-5|TRBV9|13
ASSPGTEWGQPQH
>TRBJ1-6|TRBV29-1|11
SVGQHYNSPLH
>TRBJ2-1|TRBV27|13
ASRDSDRSYNEQF
>TRBJ2-7|TRBV10-3|13
ACGLAQSGNYEQY
>TRBJ2-7|TRBV7-2|11
ASSLARQGQQY
>TRBJ2-1|TRBV5-1|15
ASSRGWTSGLKDEQF
>TRBJ1-5|TRBV19|14
ASSMWQSNSNQPQH
>TRBJ1-4|TRBV9|13
ASSVGGSINEKLF
>TRBJ1-2|TRBV7-6|16
ASSLEGRQVLSNYGYT
>TRBJ2-1|TRBV10-3|11
AISGGQYNEQF
>TRBJ2-7|TRBV6-2/TRBV6-3|11
ASSYTTGGEQY